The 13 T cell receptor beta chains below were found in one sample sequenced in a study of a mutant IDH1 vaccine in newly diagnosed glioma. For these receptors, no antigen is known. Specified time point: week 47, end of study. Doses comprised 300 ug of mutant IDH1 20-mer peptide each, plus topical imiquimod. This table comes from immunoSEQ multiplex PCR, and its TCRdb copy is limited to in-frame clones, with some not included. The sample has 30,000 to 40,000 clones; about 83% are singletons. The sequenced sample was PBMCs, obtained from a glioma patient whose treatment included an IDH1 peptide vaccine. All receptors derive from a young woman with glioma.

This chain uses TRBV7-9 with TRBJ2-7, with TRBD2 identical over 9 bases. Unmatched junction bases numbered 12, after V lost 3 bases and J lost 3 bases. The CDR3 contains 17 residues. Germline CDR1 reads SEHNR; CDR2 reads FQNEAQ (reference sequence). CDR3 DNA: TGTGCCAGCAGCTTGTCGAAGCGGGGGGCCAAAAACTACGAGCAGTACTTC. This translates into CASSLSKRGAKNYEQYF.

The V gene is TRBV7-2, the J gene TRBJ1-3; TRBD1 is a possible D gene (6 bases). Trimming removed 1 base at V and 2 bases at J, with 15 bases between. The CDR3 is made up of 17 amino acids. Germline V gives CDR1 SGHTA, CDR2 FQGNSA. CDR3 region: CASSLVGGGRTGNTIYF. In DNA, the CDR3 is TGTGCCAGCAGCTTAGTTGGGGGGGGCAGGACTGGAAACACCATATATTTT.

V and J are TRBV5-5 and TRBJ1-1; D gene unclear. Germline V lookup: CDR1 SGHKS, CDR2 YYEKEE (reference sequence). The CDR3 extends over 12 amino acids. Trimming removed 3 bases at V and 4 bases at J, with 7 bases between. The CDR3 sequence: CASSSYSTEAFF. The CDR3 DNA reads TGTGCCAGCAGCTCGTACAGCACTGAAGCTTTCTTT.

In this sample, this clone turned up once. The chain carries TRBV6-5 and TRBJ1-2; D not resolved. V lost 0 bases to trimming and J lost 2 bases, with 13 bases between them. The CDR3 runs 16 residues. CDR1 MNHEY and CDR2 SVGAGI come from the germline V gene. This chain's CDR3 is CASSYSGGSLNYGYTF. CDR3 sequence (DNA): TGTGCCAGCAGTTACTCGGGAGGGTCTCTAAACTATGGCTACACCTTC.

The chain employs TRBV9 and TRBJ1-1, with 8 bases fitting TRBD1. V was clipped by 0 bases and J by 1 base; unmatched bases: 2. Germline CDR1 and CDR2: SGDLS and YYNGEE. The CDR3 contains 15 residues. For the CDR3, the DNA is TGTGCCAGCAGCGTAGCCGGACAGGGGAACACTGAAGCTTTCTTT. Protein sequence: CASSVAGQGNTEAFF.

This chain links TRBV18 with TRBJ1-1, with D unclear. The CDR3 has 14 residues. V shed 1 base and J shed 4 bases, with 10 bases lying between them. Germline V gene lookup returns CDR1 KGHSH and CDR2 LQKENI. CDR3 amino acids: CASSPRMGSTEAFF. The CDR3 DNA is TGTGCCAGCTCACCACGGATGGGTTCCACTGAAGCTTTCTTT.

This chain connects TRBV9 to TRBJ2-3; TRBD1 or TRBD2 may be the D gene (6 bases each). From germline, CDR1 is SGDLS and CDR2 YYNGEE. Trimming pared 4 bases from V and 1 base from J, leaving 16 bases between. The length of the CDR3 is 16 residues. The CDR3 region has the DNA TGTGCCAGCAGCTTACCCGGGGGCATAGGCACAGATACGCAGTATTTT. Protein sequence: CASSLPGGIGTDTQYF.

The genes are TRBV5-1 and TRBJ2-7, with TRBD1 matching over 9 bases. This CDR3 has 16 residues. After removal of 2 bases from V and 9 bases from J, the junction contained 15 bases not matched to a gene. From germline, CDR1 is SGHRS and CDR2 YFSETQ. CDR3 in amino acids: CASSLDGAGQGRAQYF. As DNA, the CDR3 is TGCGCCAGCAGCTTAGACGGGGCGGGACAGGGCAGGGCGCAGTACTTC.

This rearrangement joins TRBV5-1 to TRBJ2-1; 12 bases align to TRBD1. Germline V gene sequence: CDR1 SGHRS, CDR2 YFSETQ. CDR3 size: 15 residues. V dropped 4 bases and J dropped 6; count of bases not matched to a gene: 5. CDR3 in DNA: TGCGCCAGCAGCCCCGGGACAGGGGGCTTCAATGAGCAGTTCTTC. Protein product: CASSPGTGGFNEQFF.

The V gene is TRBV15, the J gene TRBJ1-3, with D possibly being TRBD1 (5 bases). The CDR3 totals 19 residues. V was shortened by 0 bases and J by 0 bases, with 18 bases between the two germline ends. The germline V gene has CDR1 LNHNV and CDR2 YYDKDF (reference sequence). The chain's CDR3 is CATSRDSRTREISGNTIYF. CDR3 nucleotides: TGTGCCACCAGCAGAGATAGTAGGACAAGGGAGATCTCTGGAAACACCATATATTTT. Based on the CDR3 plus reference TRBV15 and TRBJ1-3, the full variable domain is DAMVIQNPRYQVTQFGKPVTLSCSQTLNHNVMYWYQQKSSQAPKLLFHYYDKDFNNEADTPDNFQSRRPNTSFCFLDIRSPGLGDTAMYLCATSRDSRTREISGNTIYFGEGSWLTVV.

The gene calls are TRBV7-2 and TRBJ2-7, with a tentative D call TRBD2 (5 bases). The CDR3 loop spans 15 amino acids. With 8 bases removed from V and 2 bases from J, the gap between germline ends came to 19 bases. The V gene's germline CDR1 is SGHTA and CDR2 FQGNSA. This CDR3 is CASAESGSWTYEQYF. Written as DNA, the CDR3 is TGTGCCAGCGCTGAGTCGGGGTCGTGGACCTACGAGCAGTACTTC.

The CDR3: CASSRDRGFATNEKLFF. As DNA, the CDR3 is TGTGCCAGCAGCCGGGACAGGGGGTTTGCAACTAATGAAAAACTGTTTTTT. V usage is TRBV9 and J usage is TRBJ1-4; the match to TRBD1 covers 11 bases. Germline-derived CDR1 and CDR2 are SGDLS and YYNGEE. V shed 4 bases and J 0 bases; nucleotides not matched to a gene: 5. This CDR3 comprises 17 residues.

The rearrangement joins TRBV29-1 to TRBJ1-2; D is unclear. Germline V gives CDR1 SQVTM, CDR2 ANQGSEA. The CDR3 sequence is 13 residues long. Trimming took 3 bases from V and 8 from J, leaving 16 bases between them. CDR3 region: CSVESGDTEGYTF. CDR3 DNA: TGCAGCGTTGAGTCTGGGGATACTGAAGGCTACACCTTC.